This TCR beta chain was captured in a study of T cell repertoires in cytomegalovirus infection (dated by TCRdb to about 2019). Broadly, across the study: Because public TCR beta signatures pointed to carriage of CMV infection together with the matching HLA type, the HLA type of each donor mattered for the analysis. Points the paper makes about the study in general: In both this cohort and an independent approximately 370-donor cohort, the cumulative frequency of public TCR beta family members distinguished carriers of CMV infection plus the relevant HLA type. In the ex vivo response, HLA-C-restricted CMV-specific TCR beta clonotypes were dominant, and in two of eight donors the single most frequent clonotype came from this HLA-C-restricted group.

TCRdb shows the sequencer as Illumina HiSeq 1500. TCRdb reanalyzed the raw reads on its own, using fastp at Q25 for trimming and MiXCR for clone calling, and kept in-frame beta chains. Each entry is one CDR3 protein sequence, shown with its most common DNA and genes. The sample table holds approximately 200,000 distinct CDR3 sequences, of which 28% were seen once. The ten largest clones represent around 29% of the sample. As to this clonotype: No cognate antigen has been identified for it. Base qualities were left out, and no much larger clone turns up one base away.

Sequencing was carried out using PBMCs. This TCR came from a human donor in good health (CMV status not recorded). Some clones in this sample may be carry-over from other donors' samples.

The DNA sequence is TGCAGCGTGGGGGGGCTTGAAGCTTTCTTT. Its coded protein is CSVGGLEAFF. The rearrangement joined TRBV29-1 to TRBJ1-1; the D gene is possibly TRBD1, with 6 bases matching. CDR3 length: 10 amino acids, cysteine to phenylalanine. This entry keeps only the CDR3 DNA: 30 bases, framed from base 1. Looking up the germline V gene yields CDR1 SQVTM and CDR2 ANQGSEA. V drops 6 bases and J drops 7 bases, leaving 9 bases in between.